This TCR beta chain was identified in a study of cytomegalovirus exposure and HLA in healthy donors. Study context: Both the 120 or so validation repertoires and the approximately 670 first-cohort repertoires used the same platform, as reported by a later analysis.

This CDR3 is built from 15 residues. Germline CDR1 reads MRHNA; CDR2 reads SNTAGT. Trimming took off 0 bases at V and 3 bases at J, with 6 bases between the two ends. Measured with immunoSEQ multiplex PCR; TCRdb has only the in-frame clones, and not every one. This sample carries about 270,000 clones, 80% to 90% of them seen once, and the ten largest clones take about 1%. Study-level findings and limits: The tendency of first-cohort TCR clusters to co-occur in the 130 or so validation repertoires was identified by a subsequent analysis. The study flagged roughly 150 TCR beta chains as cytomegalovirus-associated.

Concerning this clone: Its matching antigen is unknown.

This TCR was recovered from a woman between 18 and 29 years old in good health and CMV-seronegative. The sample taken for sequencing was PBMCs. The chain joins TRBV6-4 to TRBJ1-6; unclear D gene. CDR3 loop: CASSDSGSYNSPLHF. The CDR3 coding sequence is TGTGCCAGCAGTGACTCAGGGAGCTATAATTCACCCCTCCACTTT.